These 14 T cell receptor beta chains share one sample of origin, sequenced in a study of blood T cell repertoires in COVID-19. Sequencing was performed with immunoSEQ multiplex PCR; in TCRdb, only in-frame clones are kept and a portion is missing. The sample lists some 500,000 clones, roughly nine tenths occurring once. Sequencing was performed on peripheral blood. Every receptor here comes from a woman aged 45 to 65 with COVID-19, enrolled during active disease.

The chain couples TRBV18 to TRBJ2-3, with D possibly matching TRBD1 (6 bases). Germline-derived CDR1 and CDR2 are KGHSH and LQKENI. V was shortened by 3 bases and J by 7 bases, with 11 bases between the two germline ends. This CDR3 contains 13 residues. For the CDR3, the DNA is TGTGCCAGCTCACCGACCGACAGGAATACGCAGTATTTT. Its translation: CASSPTDRNTQYF.

This sequence joins TRBV4-1 and TRBJ2-7; D is perhaps TRBD2 (6 bases). Trimming cost V 0 bases and J 2 bases, with 14 bases left between them. This CDR3 contains 16 residues. Germline-derived CDR1 and CDR2 are MGHRA and YSYEKL. CDR3 bases: TGCGCCAGCAGCCAAGATAATGGGCGGAGGGCCTACGAGCAGTACTTC. Translation gives CASSQDNGRRAYEQYF.

The chain combines TRBV18 with TRBJ1-2, with TRBD1 identical over 8 bases. CDR1 KGHSH and CDR2 LQKENI come from the germline V gene. V was pared by 4 bases and J by 4 bases, with 11 bases of the junction left unmatched. The CDR3 spans 16 residues. CDR3 sequence: CASSLGTGRPGYGYTF. The CDR3 bases are TGTGCCAGCTCACTCGGGACAGGCCGTCCCGGCTATGGCTACACCTTC.

The chain uses TRBV4-1 and TRBJ1-1, with 10 bases that match TRBD1. Trimming removed 2 bases from V and 10 bases from J; junction bases left unmatched: 1. The CDR3 contains 12 residues. The V gene's germline CDR1 is MGHRA and CDR2 YSYEKL. The CDR3 loop reads CASSQRTGGAFF. The CDR3 nucleotides read TGCGCCAGCAGCCAACGGACAGGGGGAGCTTTCTTT.

The chain has TRBV7-8 and TRBJ1-2; 8 nucleotides line up with TRBD1. Germline V gene data show CDR1 as SGHVS and CDR2 as FQNEAQ. Trimming cost V 2 bases and J 0 bases; bases outside gene matches: 2. The length of the CDR3 is 15 residues. The CDR3 DNA is TGTGCCAGCAGCTTACGCAGGGGGCCTAACTATGGCTACACCTTC. Its protein is CASSLRRGPNYGYTF.

The chain employs TRBV2 and TRBJ1-4; D is perhaps TRBD1 (6 bases). The V end was cut by 6 bases, the J end by 6 bases, with 14 bases between. From germline, CDR1 is SNHLY and CDR2 FYNNEI. The CDR3 runs 14 residues. The DNA of the CDR3 is TGTGCCAGCAGCCTTAGGGGGGGCCATGAAAAACTGTTTTTT. Amino acids: CASSLRGGHEKLFF.

The V call is TRBV28, the J call TRBJ2-7; TRBD2 agrees at 11 bases. The J segment lost 2 bases and the V segment lost 3 bases, leaving 12 bases of the junction unmatched. Germline CDR1 and CDR2: MDHEN and SYDVKM. CDR3 length: 18 residues. CDR3 region: CASSLMGLADRSAYEQYF. In DNA form, the CDR3 reads TGTGCCAGCAGTTTGATGGGACTAGCGGACCGTTCCGCCTACGAGCAGTACTTC.

The chain employs TRBV4-1 and TRBJ1-2; D might be TRBD1 (6 bases). The germline V gene has CDR1 MGHRA and CDR2 YSYEKL. This CDR3 comprises 15 residues. V lost 4 bases and J 5 bases, leaving 17 bases between the germline ends. The CDR3 coding sequence is TGCGCCAGCAGCCGAATATGGACAGAATCTTATGGCTACACCTTC. This translates into CASSRIWTESYGYTF.

The chain recombines TRBV6-1 with TRBJ1-2, with a weak D call TRBD1 (5 bases). Trimming removed 2 bases from V and 2 bases from J, with 21 bases in between. This CDR3 region has 18 residues. Germline values: CDR1 MNHNS, CDR2 SASEGT. The CDR3 nucleotides read TGTGCCAGCAGTGAATTGGTGGGGGGTCGGCGGGGGAACTATGGCTACACCTTC. This sequence encodes CASSELVGGRRGNYGYTF.

This clone was recorded once. The rearrangement links TRBV29-1 to TRBJ1-2; 8 bases match TRBD1. This CDR3 spans 15 amino acids. Germline V gene data show CDR1 as SQVTM and CDR2 as ANQGSEA. V shed 7 bases, J shed 4 bases, and the junction held 14 bases outside the gene matches. The CDR3 nucleotides read TGCAGCGCCGCCGGGGAGGGACAGGAGATCTATGGCTACACCTTC. This sequence encodes CSAAGEGQEIYGYTF.

This chain joins TRBV6-2 or TRBV6-3 and TRBJ1-1, with TRBD1 matching over 7 bases. CDR3 size: 14 residues. V was pared by 6 bases and J by 7 bases, with 11 bases of the junction left unmatched. Germline V gene sequence: CDR1 MNHEY, CDR2 SVGEGT. The CDR3 loop is CASSPQGQFYEAFF. CDR3 nucleotides: TGTGCCAGCAGCCCACAGGGGCAGTTCTATGAAGCTTTCTTT.

A few counts support this clone. The chain combines TRBV30 with TRBJ1-1, with D unclear. This CDR3 contains 13 residues. The V and J ends lost 4 bases and 3 bases respectively, with 12 bases between them. Germline assignment: CDR1 GTSNPN and CDR2 SVGIG (reference sequence). The CDR3, as DNA: TGTGCCTGGAACCCCAACCGGGACACTGAAGCTTTCTTT. Protein: CAWNPNRDTEAFF.

CDR3 coding DNA: TGTGCCAGCAGCTTAAAGGGGGGGCGTAGGAACACTGAAGCTTTCTTT. The encoded protein is CASSLKGGRRNTEAFF. The genes are TRBV7-8 and TRBJ1-1; possibly TRBD1 for D (6 bases). Germline CDR1 is SGHVS and CDR2 is FQNEAQ. The CDR3 is 16 residues long. Deletions cut 2 bases from V and 1 base from J, with 14 bases between. The whole variable domain, remainder taken from reference TRBV7-8 and TRBJ1-1, is GAGVSQSPRYKVAKRGQDVALRCDPISGHVSLFWYQQALGQGPEFLTYFQNEAQLDKSGLPSDRFFAERPEGSVSTLKIQRTQQEDSAVYLCASSLKGGRRNTEAFFGQGTRLTVV.

The V and J genes are TRBV4-1 and TRBJ1-2, with 7 nucleotides matching TRBD1. This CDR3 has 14 residues. CDR1 and CDR2 from the germline V gene are MGHRA and YSYEKL. The trim removed 10 bases at V and 1 base at J, leaving 9 bases unmatched. The DNA for the CDR3 is TGCGCCACCGCTCGGGCAGGGGGTAACTATGGCTACACCTTC. Translated, it gives CATARAGGNYGYTF.